This T cell receptor beta chain was recovered during a study of cytomegalovirus exposure and HLA in healthy donors. PCR used 60 Vbeta primers and 13 Jbeta primers. TCRdb keeps only in-frame clones here, not all; method: immunoSEQ multiplex PCR. This table has 80,000 or so clones, around 76% appearing once. Germline V CDR1 and CDR2: MNHEY, SVGAGI. V was cut by 2 bases and J by 7 bases, with 9 bases left in between. This CDR3 region has 13 residues. Sequencing was performed on PBMCs. The chain combines TRBV6-5 with TRBJ1-5; a weak D match, TRBD1 (5 bases). The receptor was derived from a male donor in good health and CMV-seropositive. The CDR3 protein is CASSYTGGQPQHF. In DNA form, the CDR3 reads TGTGCCAGCAGTTACACGGGGGGGCAGCCCCAGCATTTT.